The text below deals with one T cell receptor (beta chain). Patients with stable or active relapsing-remitting disease, all of them treatment-naive, made up the multiple sclerosis controls. The sample is drawn from a study of CD8 T cells in Susac syndrome. The V gene's germline CDR1 is SGHVS and CDR2 FQNEAQ. V was cut by 3 bases and J by 5 bases, with 8 bases left in between. There are 13 residues in the CDR3. The RNA input was roughly 0.45 to 1 ug, and it was reverse transcribed with random hexamers. Amplification of TCR beta CDR3 used immunoSEQ multiplex PCR across 54 Vbeta and 13 Jbeta. Each CDR3 protein is one row after TCRdb ran MiXCR on the immunoSEQ multiplex PCR reads. The repertoire holds 150,000 to 160,000 distinct CDR3 sequences, with approximately 94% as singletons.

The rearrangement uses TRBV7-8 and TRBJ2-1; no clear D. This receptor was taken from a human donor with multiple sclerosis. The specimen sequenced was CD8+ T cells from PBMCs. The CDR3 here is CASSFGQHNEQFF. For the CDR3, the DNA is TGTGCCAGCAGCTTCGGTCAGCACAATGAGCAGTTCTTC.